The TCR beta chain under discussion was sequenced for a study of shared clonotypes between healthy human individuals. Whole-study results and caveats: Around 5.4% of naive CD4 clonotypes were common to a few donors.

Each sample came from a Caucasian adult donor living in Nashville, Tennessee. In regard to this clone: The target antigen is unknown.

The CDR3 has 14 residues. CDR1 is SNHLY and CDR2 is FYNNEI in the germline V gene. Trimming took 8 bases from V and 7 from J; bases not matched to a gene: 6. On sorted subsets, replicate PCRs used 150 to 250 ng DNA, or some 27,000 T cell genomes. Using immunoSEQ multiplex PCR, the repertoire was profiled, and TCRdb retains in-frame clones only, with some absent. This table has about 300,000 clones, 74% appearing once. Sequencing was carried out using memory CD4+ T cells sorted from blood. Indicated subset: CD45RA-negative fraction. V is TRBV2 and J is TRBJ1-4; 11 nucleotides match TRBD1. This TCR was recovered from a man aged 25-45 years in good health. CDR3 sequence: CASGRGTGGEKLFF. The CDR3 nucleotides are TGTGCCAGCGGGCGCGGGACAGGGGGTGAAAAACTGTTTTTT. Full variable domain (rest looked up from reference TRBV2 and TRBJ1-4): EPEVTQTPSHQVTQMGQEVILRCVPISNHLYFYWYRQILGQKVEFLVSFYNNEISEKSEIFDDQFSVERPDGSNFTLKIRSTKLEDSAMYFCASGRGTGGEKLFFGSGTQLSVL.